These T cell receptor beta chains were read from a single sample in a study of blood T cell repertoires in COVID-19. Method: immunoSEQ multiplex PCR; TCRdb's copy keeps in-frame clones and lacks some. Of some 290,000 clones listed, roughly 90% are singletons. The source material was PBMCs or T cells enriched from blood (not recorded which). These TCRs come from a woman aged 25 to 39 who had been exposed to COVID-19. CDR3s include the opening cysteine and the closing phenylalanine or tryptophan. Each record gives: D gene, V gene, J gene, clone size, CDR3 DNA, CDR3 protein. The D gene is left open where the match is weak. A row's size may be missing; if present it is once, few, many or a size class.

d_gene: TRBD1
v_gene: TRBV7-6
j_gene: TRBJ2-5
abundance: NA
CDR3nt: TGTGCCAGCAGCTTATCTGCCCTGGGACAGTCTAAAGAGACCCAGTACTTC
CDR3aa: CASSLSALGQSKETQYF

d_gene: TRBD2
v_gene: TRBV3-1/TRBV3-2
j_gene: TRBJ2-7
abundance: NA
CDR3nt: TGTGCCAGCAGCCAATTAGCGGGGGTCTACGAGCAGTACTTC
CDR3aa: CASSQLAGVYEQYF

d_gene: NA
v_gene: TRBV9
j_gene: TRBJ1-2
abundance: once
CDR3nt: TGTGCCAGCAAGATGGACAGAAACGACAACTATGGCTACACCTTC
CDR3aa: CASKMDRNDNYGYTF

d_gene: NA
v_gene: TRBV7-7
j_gene: TRBJ2-3
abundance: once
CDR3nt: TGTGCCAGCAGCTTATCTGTCGGGGGTTTAGATACGCAGTATTTT
CDR3aa: CASSLSVGGLDTQYF

d_gene: NA
v_gene: TRBV15
j_gene: TRBJ1-2
abundance: NA
CDR3nt: TGTGCCACCAAGTCATGGGGGCCGACGAACTATGGCTACACCTTC
CDR3aa: CATKSWGPTNYGYTF

d_gene: NA
v_gene: TRBV3-1/TRBV3-2
j_gene: TRBJ2-1
abundance: NA
CDR3nt: TGTGCCAGCAGGGCCTTCCAATCAGGGTACAATGAGCAGTTCTTC
CDR3aa: CASRAFQSGYNEQFF

d_gene: NA
v_gene: TRBV10-3
j_gene: TRBJ2-7
abundance: NA
CDR3nt: TGTGCCATCAGCTACGACTACGAGCAGTACTTC
CDR3aa: CAISYDYEQYF

d_gene: NA
v_gene: TRBV2
j_gene: TRBJ2-1
abundance: few
CDR3nt: TGTGCCAGCAGTGAAGCGAGGTCTTCCCCACCTTACAATGAGCAGTTCTTC
CDR3aa: CASSEARSSPPYNEQFF

d_gene: NA
v_gene: TRBV6-5
j_gene: TRBJ2-7
abundance: few
CDR3nt: TGTGCCAGCTCAGTTCATTGGCCCTACGAGCAGTACTTC
CDR3aa: CASSVHWPYEQYF

d_gene: TRBD2
v_gene: TRBV6-5
j_gene: TRBJ2-3
abundance: once
CDR3nt: TGTGCCAGCAGAGCGGGGGGGGGCTTTTTGAATTTT
CDR3aa: CASRAGGGFLNF

d_gene: TRBD1
v_gene: TRBV7-9
j_gene: TRBJ1-1
abundance: NA
CDR3nt: TGTGCCAGCAAACCGGGACAGGCTTGGGGGACTGAAGCTTTCTTT
CDR3aa: CASKPGQAWGTEAFF

d_gene: NA
v_gene: TRBV24-1
j_gene: TRBJ2-3
abundance: NA
CDR3nt: TGTGCCACCGGGGGGGGGCCCCACACAGATACGCAGTATTTT
CDR3aa: CATGGGPHTDTQYF

d_gene: TRBD1
v_gene: TRBV7-8
j_gene: TRBJ2-4
abundance: NA
CDR3nt: TGTGCCAGCAGCTCGTCCGGGACAGTCAAAAACATTCAGTACTTC
CDR3aa: CASSSSGTVKNIQYF

d_gene: TRBD1
v_gene: TRBV5-1
j_gene: TRBJ1-1
abundance: few
CDR3nt: TGCGCCAGCAGCAAGGGACAGGGGAACACTGAAGCTTTCTTT
CDR3aa: CASSKGQGNTEAFF

d_gene: TRBD1
v_gene: TRBV5-6
j_gene: TRBJ1-5
abundance: NA
CDR3nt: TGTGCCAGCAGCACTAGGATAGACAGGGGCCAAAAGGATCAGCCCCAGCATTTT
CDR3aa: CASSTRIDRGQKDQPQHF

d_gene: NA
v_gene: TRBV6-2/TRBV6-3
j_gene: TRBJ2-5
abundance: NA
CDR3nt: TGTGCCAGCAGTCCCGGGGGACAGAAAGAGACCCAGTACTTC
CDR3aa: CASSPGGQKETQYF

d_gene: TRBD1
v_gene: TRBV11-3
j_gene: TRBJ2-7
abundance: NA
CDR3nt: TGTGCCAGCAGCCCTGGGACAGGGGGCTGGTACGAGCAGTACTTC
CDR3aa: CASSPGTGGWYEQYF